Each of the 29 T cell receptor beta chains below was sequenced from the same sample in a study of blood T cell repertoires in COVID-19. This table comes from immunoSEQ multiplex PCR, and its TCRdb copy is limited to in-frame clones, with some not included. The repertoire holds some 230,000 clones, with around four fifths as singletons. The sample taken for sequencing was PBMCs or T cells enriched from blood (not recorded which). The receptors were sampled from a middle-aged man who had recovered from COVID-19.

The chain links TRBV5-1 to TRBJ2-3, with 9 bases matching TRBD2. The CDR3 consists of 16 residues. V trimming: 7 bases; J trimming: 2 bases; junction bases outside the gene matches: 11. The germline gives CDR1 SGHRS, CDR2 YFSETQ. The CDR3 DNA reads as TGCGCCAGCGCTAAGCGACTAGCGGAACTCACAGATACGCAGTATTTT. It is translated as CASAKRLAELTDTQYF.

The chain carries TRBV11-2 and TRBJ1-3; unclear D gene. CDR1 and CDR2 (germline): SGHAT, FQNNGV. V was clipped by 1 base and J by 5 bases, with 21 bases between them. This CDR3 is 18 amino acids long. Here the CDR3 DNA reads TGTGCCAGCAGCTTAGGACCCAACCCGGGAAAAGGCAGAAACACCATATATTTT. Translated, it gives CASSLGPNPGKGRNTIYF.

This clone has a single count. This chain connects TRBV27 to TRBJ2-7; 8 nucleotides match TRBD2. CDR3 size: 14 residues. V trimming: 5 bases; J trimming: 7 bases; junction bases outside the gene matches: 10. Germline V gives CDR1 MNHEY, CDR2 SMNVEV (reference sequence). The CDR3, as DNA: TGTGCCAGCAGTCCACGGGGGGGTAGCGGAGAGCAGTACTTC. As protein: CASSPRGGSGEQYF.

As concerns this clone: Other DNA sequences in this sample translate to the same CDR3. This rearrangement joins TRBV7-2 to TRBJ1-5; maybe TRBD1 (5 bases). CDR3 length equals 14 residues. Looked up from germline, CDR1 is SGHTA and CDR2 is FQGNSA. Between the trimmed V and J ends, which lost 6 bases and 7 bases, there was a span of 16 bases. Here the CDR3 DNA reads TGTGCCAGCAGTTGGGGAGGGGCTGGGCAGCCCCAGCATTTT. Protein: CASSWGGAGQPQHF.

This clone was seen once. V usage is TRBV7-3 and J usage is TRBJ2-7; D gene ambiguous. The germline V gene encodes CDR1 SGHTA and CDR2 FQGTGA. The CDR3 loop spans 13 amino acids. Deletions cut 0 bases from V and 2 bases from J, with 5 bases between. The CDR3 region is CASSLTRTYEQYF. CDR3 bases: TGTGCCAGCAGCTTAACGAGAACCTACGAGCAGTACTTC.

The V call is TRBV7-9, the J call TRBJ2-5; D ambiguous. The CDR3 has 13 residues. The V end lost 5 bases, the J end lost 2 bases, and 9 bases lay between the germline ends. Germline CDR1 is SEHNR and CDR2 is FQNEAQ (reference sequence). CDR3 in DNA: TGTGCCAGCAGCCCAGAATCGCAAGAGACCCAGTACTTC. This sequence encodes CASSPESQETQYF.

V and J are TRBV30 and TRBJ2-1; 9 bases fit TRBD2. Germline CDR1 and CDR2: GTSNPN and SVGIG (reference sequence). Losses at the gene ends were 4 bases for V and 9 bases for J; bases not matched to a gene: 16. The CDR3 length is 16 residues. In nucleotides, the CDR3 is TGTGCCTGGACTTTGGTGGCGGGGGGGCCCGAGGCTGAGCAGTTCTTC. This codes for CAWTLVAGGPEAEQFF.

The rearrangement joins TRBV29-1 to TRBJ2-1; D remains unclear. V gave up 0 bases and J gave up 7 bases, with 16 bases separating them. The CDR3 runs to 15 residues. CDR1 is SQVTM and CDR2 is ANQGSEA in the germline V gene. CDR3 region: CSVEERGRIGNEQFF. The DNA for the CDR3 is TGCAGCGTTGAAGAGAGAGGAAGGATAGGAAATGAGCAGTTCTTC.

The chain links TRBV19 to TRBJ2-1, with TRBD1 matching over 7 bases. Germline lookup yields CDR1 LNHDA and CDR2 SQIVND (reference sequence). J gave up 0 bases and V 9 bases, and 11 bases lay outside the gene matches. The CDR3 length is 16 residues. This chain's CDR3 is CASQPRGTVSYNEQFF. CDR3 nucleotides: TGTGCCAGCCAACCAAGGGGGACAGTCTCCTACAATGAGCAGTTCTTC.

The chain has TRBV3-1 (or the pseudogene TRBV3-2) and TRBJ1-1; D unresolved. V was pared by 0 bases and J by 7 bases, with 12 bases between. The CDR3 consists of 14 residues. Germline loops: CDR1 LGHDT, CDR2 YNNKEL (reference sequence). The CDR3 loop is CASSQEADGSEAFF. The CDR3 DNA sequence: TGTGCCAGCAGCCAAGAAGCGGACGGGAGTGAAGCTTTCTTT.

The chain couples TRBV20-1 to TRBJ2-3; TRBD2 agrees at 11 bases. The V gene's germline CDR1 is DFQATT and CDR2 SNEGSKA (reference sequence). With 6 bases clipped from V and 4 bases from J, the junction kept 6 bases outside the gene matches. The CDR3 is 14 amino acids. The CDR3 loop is CSASLAGGADTQYF. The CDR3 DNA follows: TGCAGTGCCAGTTTAGCGGGAGGGGCAGATACGCAGTATTTT.

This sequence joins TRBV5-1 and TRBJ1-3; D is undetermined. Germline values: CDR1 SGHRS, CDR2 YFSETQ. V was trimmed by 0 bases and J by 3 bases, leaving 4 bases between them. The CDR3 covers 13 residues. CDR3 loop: CASSLELGNTIYF. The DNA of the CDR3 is TGCGCCAGCAGCTTGGAACTTGGAAACACCATATATTTT. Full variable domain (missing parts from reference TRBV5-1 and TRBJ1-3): KAGVTQTPRYLIKTRGQQVTLSCSPISGHRSVSWYQQTPGQGLQFLFEYFSETQRNKGNFPGRFSGRQFSNSRSEMNVSTLELGDSALYLCASSLELGNTIYFGEGSWLTVV.

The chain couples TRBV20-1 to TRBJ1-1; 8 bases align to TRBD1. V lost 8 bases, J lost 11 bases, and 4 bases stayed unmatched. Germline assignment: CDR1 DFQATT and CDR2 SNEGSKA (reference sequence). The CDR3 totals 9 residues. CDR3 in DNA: TGCAGTAGGACAGGGAGGGCTTTCTTT. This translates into CSRTGRAFF.

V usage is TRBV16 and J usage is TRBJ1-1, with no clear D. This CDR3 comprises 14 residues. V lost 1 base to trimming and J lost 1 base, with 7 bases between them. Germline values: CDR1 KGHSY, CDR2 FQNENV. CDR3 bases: TGTGCCAGCAGCCAATTCCCAGGGAACACTGAAGCTTTCTTT. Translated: CASSQFPGNTEAFF.

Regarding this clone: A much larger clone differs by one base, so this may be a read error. As DNA, the CDR3 is TGCGCCAGCAGCTTGGCAGGGGACACTGAAGCTTTCTTT. Translating gives CASSLAGDTEAFF. The chain has TRBV5-1 and TRBJ1-1; D may be TRBD1 (6 bases). V dropped 0 bases and J dropped 3 bases, with 6 bases sitting between them. The CDR3 is 13 residues long. Germline loops: CDR1 SGHRS, CDR2 YFSETQ.

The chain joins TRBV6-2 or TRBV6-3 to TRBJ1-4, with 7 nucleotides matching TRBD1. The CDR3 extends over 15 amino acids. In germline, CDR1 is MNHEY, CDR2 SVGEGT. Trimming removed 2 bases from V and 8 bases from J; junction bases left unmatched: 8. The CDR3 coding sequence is TGTGCCAGCAGTTACGAGGCAGGGGGAGGAGAAAAACTGTTTTTT. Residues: CASSYEAGGGEKLFF.

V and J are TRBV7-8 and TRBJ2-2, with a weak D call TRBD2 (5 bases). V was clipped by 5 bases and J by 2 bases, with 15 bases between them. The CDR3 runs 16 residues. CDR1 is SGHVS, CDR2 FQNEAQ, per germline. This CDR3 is CASSQGRLANTGELFF. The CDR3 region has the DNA TGTGCCAGCAGCCAAGGGAGACTTGCAAACACCGGGGAGCTGTTTTTT.

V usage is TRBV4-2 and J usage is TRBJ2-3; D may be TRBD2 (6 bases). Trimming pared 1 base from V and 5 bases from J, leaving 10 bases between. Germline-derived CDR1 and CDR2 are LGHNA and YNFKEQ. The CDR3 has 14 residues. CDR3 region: CASSQGGLKDTQYF. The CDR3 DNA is TGTGCCAGCAGCCAAGGGGGACTTAAAGATACGCAGTATTTT.

CDR3: CASSFPGGGGELFF. CDR3 sequence (DNA): TGTGCCAGCAGCTTCCCAGGGGGAGGCGGGGAGCTGTTTTTT. This chain uses TRBV5-6 with TRBJ2-2; maybe TRBD1 (7 bases). Germline assignment: CDR1 SGHDT and CDR2 YYEEEE. With 2 bases removed from V and 7 bases from J, the gap between germline ends came to 12 bases. This CDR3 is built from 14 residues.

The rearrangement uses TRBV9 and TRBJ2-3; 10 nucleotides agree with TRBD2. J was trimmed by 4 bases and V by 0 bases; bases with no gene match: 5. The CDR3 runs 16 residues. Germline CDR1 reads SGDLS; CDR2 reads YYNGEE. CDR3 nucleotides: TGTGCCAGCAGCGTAGTCGCTAGCGGGGGATCAGATACGCAGTATTTT. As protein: CASSVVASGGSDTQYF.

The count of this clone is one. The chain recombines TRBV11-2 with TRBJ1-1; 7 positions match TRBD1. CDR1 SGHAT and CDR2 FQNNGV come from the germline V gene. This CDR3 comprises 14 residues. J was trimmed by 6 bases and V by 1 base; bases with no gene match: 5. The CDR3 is CASSLVRGASEAFF. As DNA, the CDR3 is TGTGCCAGCAGCTTAGTCAGGGGGGCTTCTGAAGCTTTCTTT. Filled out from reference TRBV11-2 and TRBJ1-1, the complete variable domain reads EAGVAQSPRYKIIEKRQSVAFWCNPISGHATLYWYQQILGQGPKLLIQFQNNGVVDDSQLPKDRFSAERLKGVDSTLKIQPAKLEDSAVYLCASSLVRGASEAFFGQGTRLTVV.

CDR3 coding DNA: TGTGCCAGCAGCTTGGATCAGGCTCCTCGGTACTTC. It translates to CASSLDQAPRYF. V usage is TRBV5-4 and J usage is TRBJ2-7, with D uncertain. Germline V gene data show CDR1 as SGHNT and CDR2 as YYREEE (reference sequence). Between the trimmed V and J ends, which lost 0 bases and 12 bases, there was a span of 13 bases. The CDR3 sequence is 12 residues long.

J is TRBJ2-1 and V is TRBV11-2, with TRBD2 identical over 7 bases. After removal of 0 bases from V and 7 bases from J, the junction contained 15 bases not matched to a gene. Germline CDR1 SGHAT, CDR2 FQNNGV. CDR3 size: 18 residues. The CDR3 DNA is TGTGCCAGCAGCTTAGATCAGGAGAGAGGGACTATCCGTAATGAGCAGTTCTTC. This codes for CASSLDQERGTIRNEQFF.

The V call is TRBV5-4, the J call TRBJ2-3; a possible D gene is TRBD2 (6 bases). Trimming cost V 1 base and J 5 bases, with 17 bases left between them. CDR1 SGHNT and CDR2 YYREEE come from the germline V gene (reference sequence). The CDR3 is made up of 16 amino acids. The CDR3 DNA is TGTGCCAGCAGCTTGACTAGCCGGCTGGAGATAGATACGCAGTATTTT. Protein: CASSLTSRLEIDTQYF.

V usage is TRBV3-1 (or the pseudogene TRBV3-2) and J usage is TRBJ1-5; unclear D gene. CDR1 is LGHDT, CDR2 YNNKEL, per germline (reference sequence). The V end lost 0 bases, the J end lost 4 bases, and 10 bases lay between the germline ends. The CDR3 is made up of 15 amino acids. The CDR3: CASSQDMAVNQPQHF. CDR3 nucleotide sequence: TGTGCCAGCAGCCAAGATATGGCAGTTAATCAGCCCCAGCATTTT.

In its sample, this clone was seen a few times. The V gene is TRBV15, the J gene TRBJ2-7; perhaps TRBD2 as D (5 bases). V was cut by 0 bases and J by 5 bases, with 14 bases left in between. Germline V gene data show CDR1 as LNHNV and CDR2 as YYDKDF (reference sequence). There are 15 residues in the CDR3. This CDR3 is CATSRDPGLVHEQYF. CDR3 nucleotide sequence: TGTGCCACCAGCAGAGATCCGGGGTTGGTCCACGAGCAGTACTTC.

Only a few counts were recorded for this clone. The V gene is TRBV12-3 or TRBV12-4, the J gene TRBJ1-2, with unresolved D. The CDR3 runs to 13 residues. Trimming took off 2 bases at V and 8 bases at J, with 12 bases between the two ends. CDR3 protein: CASSLKDSGGYTF. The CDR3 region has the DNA TGTGCCAGCAGTTTAAAGGATTCGGGAGGCTACACCTTC.

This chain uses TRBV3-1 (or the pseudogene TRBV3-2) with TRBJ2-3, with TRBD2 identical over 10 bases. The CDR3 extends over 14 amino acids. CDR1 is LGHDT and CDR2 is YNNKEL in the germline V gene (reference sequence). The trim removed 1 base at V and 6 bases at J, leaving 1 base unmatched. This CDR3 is CASSQGLAGDTQYF. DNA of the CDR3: TGTGCCAGCAGCCAAGGACTAGCGGGCGATACGCAGTATTTT.

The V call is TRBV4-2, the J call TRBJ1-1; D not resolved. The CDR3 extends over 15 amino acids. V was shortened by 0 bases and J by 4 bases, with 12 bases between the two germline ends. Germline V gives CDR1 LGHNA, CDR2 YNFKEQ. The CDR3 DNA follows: TGTGCCAGCAGCCAAGATGAGAGGGCTCTCACTGAAGCTTTCTTT. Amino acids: CASSQDERALTEAFF.